This T cell receptor (beta chain) originates from a study of T cells in Graves' hyperthyroidism and ophthalmopathy. Study-wide findings and caveats: By a 13 V-J model, ophthalmopathy was set apart from stable hyperthyroidism. Blood also showed most of the thyroid clonotypes that were expanded above 0.001.

Using RNA transcripts as the source, TCR beta CDR3 regions were amplified. First-round RT-PCR with HTBI primers amplified the TCR CDR3 region. TCRdb itself ran the multiplex PCR reads through MiXCR, one entry per CDR3 protein. The sample lists approximately 610,000 distinct CDR3 sequences; 14% to 15% were seen once. V was trimmed by 2 bases and J by 6 bases, leaving 23 bases between them. The CDR3 runs 17 residues. CDR1 and CDR2 from the germline V gene are SNHLY and FYNNEI. The sample holds many counts of this clonotype. Its specificity is not known. Each person with ophthalmopathy scored at least 3 on the Clinical Activity Score, reached NOSPECS grade 4 or higher, and had been ill under 3 months.

The origin of this receptor is a middle-aged woman with Graves' ophthalmopathy. Material: blood. This sequence joins TRBV2 and TRBJ2-7; perhaps TRBD1 as D (6 bases). CDR3 DNA sequence: TGTGCCAGCAGTGAACCTACCGACAGGTTCGGGGATGGCGAGCAGTACTTC. This sequence encodes CASSEPTDRFGDGEQYF.